Presented here are 16 T cell receptor beta chains from one specimen sequenced in a study of CD8 T cells in Susac syndrome. Random hexamers were used to reverse transcribe the RNA input (roughly 0.5 to 1 ug). TCRdb used MiXCR to reprocess the immunoSEQ multiplex PCR reads, holding one entry per CDR3 protein. The sample has a few hundred thousand distinct CDR3 sequences; 95% are singletons. Sequenced material: CD4+ T cells from PBMCs. The origin of the receptors is a human donor with multiple sclerosis.

The chain uses TRBV29-1 and TRBJ2-2; unclear D gene. Germline assignment: CDR1 SQVTM and CDR2 ANQGSEA. This CDR3 region has 13 residues. Deletions cut 1 base from V and 2 bases from J, with 5 bases between. DNA for the CDR3: TGCAGCGTTGAAGCAGATAACACCGGGGAGCTGTTTTTT. Translated: CSVEADNTGELFF.

The J gene is TRBJ2-5, the V gene TRBV23-1, with D maybe TRBD2 (5 bases). TRBV23-1 is an ORF for which the function is uncertain. With 4 bases removed from V and 2 bases from J, the gap between germline ends came to 14 bases. CDR3 length equals 15 residues. CDR3 bases: TGCGCCAGCAGTCTTCCTCCACGGGGTCAAGAGACCCAGTACTTC. The encoded protein is CASSLPPRGQETQYF.

The rearrangement joins TRBV20-1 to TRBJ2-1, with TRBD2 identical over 13 bases. The V segment lost 6 bases and the J segment 12 bases; nucleotides outside the gene matches: 8. CDR3 size: 13 residues. Per germline, CDR1 DFQATT and CDR2 SNEGSKA (reference sequence). The CDR3 DNA follows: TGCAGTGCCAGTCGGACTAGCGGGAGCTGGCAGTTCTTC. Amino acids: CSASRTSGSWQFF.

This clonotype was detected once. This sequence joins TRBV12-3 or TRBV12-4 and TRBJ1-5, with D possibly matching TRBD1 (5 bases). This CDR3 is 13 amino acids long. Between the trimmed V and J ends, which lost 0 bases and 6 bases, there was a span of 6 bases. The CDR3 reads CASSLAGTQPQHF. The CDR3 DNA follows: TGTGCCAGCAGTTTAGCGGGGACTCAGCCCCAGCATTTT.

This chain links TRBV30 with TRBJ2-7, with TRBD2 matching 8 bases. Germline CDR1 is GTSNPN and CDR2 is SVGIG (reference sequence). CDR3 length: 13 residues. V lost 5 bases to trimming and J lost 6 bases; unmatched junction nucleotides: 9. The CDR3 DNA follows: TGTGCCTGGTCCACGCGGGGGGCCGGCGAGCAGTACTTC. It specifies CAWSTRGAGEQYF.

The V gene is TRBV20-1, the J gene TRBJ1-2; a possible D gene is TRBD1 (6 bases). The CDR3 consists of 14 residues. Germline V gene lookup returns CDR1 DFQATT and CDR2 SNEGSKA (reference sequence). V was clipped by 3 bases and J by 2 bases, with 13 bases between them. CDR3 coding DNA: TGCAGTGCTAGGATCCCAGACAGGAACTATGGCTACACCTTC. Translating gives CSARIPDRNYGYTF.

The J gene is TRBJ2-7, the V gene TRBV20-1, with D possibly matching TRBD2 (5 bases). CDR1 and CDR2 (germline): DFQATT, SNEGSKA (reference sequence). V gave up 1 base and J gave up 2 bases, with 24 bases separating them. The CDR3 covers 18 residues. This CDR3 reads CSARGPGTGNRRTYEQYF. CDR3 in DNA: TGCAGTGCTAGAGGTCCTGGAACGGGAAACCGACGAACCTACGAGCAGTACTTC.

This chain links TRBV9 with TRBJ1-2; D uncertain. CDR3 size: 14 residues. V lost 3 bases and J lost 6, with 15 bases in between. Germline assignment: CDR1 SGDLS and CDR2 YYNGEE. CDR3 nucleotide sequence: TGTGCCAGCAGCGAGGAGGTCTGGTCCCATGGCTACACCTTC. Translation gives CASSEEVWSHGYTF. The whole variable domain, remainder taken from reference TRBV9 and TRBJ1-2, is DSGVTQTPKHLITATGQRVTLRCSPRSGDLSVYWYQQSLDQGLQFLIQYYNGEERAKGNILERFSAQQFPDLHSELNLSSLELGDSALYFCASSEEVWSHGYTFGSGTRLTVV.

The chain links TRBV4-1 to TRBJ2-7; D is ambiguous. Germline V gene sequence: CDR1 MGHRA, CDR2 YSYEKL. The CDR3 extends over 14 amino acids. Trimming removed 0 bases at V and 3 bases at J, with 9 bases between. The CDR3 loop reads CASSQDPGLYEQYF. The CDR3 DNA sequence: TGCGCCAGCAGCCAAGATCCAGGTCTCTACGAGCAGTACTTC.

This clonotype was recorded only once. The rearrangement links TRBV5-1 to TRBJ2-3; D is unresolved. V gave up 0 bases and J gave up 1 base, with 6 bases separating them. The CDR3 extends over 14 amino acids. The V gene's germline CDR1 is SGHRS and CDR2 YFSETQ. This CDR3 is CASSLVVGTDTQYF. The CDR3, as DNA: TGCGCCAGCAGCTTGGTCGTGGGCACAGATACGCAGTATTTT.

The chain couples TRBV2 to TRBJ1-1, with unresolved D. Germline loops: CDR1 SNHLY, CDR2 FYNNEI. Trimming shortened V by 1 base and J by 8 bases, and 8 bases separated the two germline ends. The CDR3 consists of 12 residues. Written as DNA, the CDR3 is TGTGCCAGCAGTGAAGGGGGAGGGGAAGCTTTCTTT. This sequence encodes CASSEGGGEAFF.

The chain carries TRBV20-1 and TRBJ2-7, with D perhaps TRBD1 (6 bases). The CDR3 has 11 amino acids. CDR1 is DFQATT, CDR2 SNEGSKA, per germline (reference sequence). V lost 4 bases and J 5 bases, leaving 9 bases between the germline ends. The DNA for the CDR3 is TGCAGTGCTAACAGGGCTAACGAGCAGTACTTC. It encodes CSANRANEQYF.

This rearrangement joins TRBV29-1 to TRBJ2-1; 7 bases map to TRBD1. Trimming took 5 bases from V and 0 from J; bases not matched to a gene: 10. This CDR3 comprises 16 residues. Per the germline V gene, CDR1 is SQVTM and CDR2 is ANQGSEA. CDR3: CSVSSGQDLSYNEQFF. The CDR3 DNA is TGCAGCGTTTCCAGCGGACAGGACCTCTCCTACAATGAGCAGTTCTTC.

The chain employs TRBV3-1 and TRBJ2-7; TRBD1 matches 7 bases. The length of the CDR3 is 16 residues. CDR1 and CDR2 (germline): LGHDT, YNNKEL (reference sequence). J lost 0 bases, V lost 3 bases, and 8 bases had no gene match. The CDR3 region is CASSQGYRGFSYEQYF. Written as DNA, the CDR3 is TGTGCCAGCAGCCAGGGATACAGGGGCTTCTCCTACGAGCAGTACTTC.

The chain couples TRBV20-1 to TRBJ2-1, with 9 bases aligning to TRBD2. CDR3 length: 17 amino acids. Trimming removed 1 base from V and 0 bases from J; junction bases left unmatched: 7. The germline V gene has CDR1 DFQATT and CDR2 SNEGSKA (reference sequence). The CDR3 protein is CSARVSGGQSSYNEQFF. CDR3 coding DNA: TGCAGTGCTAGAGTTAGCGGGGGCCAGAGCTCCTACAATGAGCAGTTCTTC.

The chain couples TRBV19 to TRBJ1-2; no clear D. There are 12 residues in the CDR3. Germline CDR1 LNHDA, CDR2 SQIVND (reference sequence). Trimming cost V 8 bases and J 5 bases, with 12 bases left between them. In DNA, the CDR3 is TGTGCCAGTGGACGGGATTCTTATGGCTACACCTTC. This encodes CASGRDSYGYTF.